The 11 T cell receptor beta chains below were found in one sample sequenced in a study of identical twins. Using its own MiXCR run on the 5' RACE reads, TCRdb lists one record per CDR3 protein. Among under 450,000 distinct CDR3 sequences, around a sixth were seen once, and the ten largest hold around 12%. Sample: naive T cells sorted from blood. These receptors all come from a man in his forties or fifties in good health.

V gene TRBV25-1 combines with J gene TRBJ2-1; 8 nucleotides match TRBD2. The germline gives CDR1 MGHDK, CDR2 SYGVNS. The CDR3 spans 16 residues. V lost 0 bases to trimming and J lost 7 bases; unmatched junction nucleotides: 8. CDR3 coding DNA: TGTGCCAGCAGTGAATATCGGGGGGGCCTAGTGAATGAGCAGTTCTTC. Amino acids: CASSEYRGGLVNEQFF.

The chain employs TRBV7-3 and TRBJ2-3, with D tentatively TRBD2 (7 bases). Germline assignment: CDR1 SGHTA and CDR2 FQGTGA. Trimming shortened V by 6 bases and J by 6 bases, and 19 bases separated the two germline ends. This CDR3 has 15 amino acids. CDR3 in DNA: TGTGCCAGCAGTCTCATCGGGGGGCGCGGGGATACGCAGTATTTT. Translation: CASSLIGGRGDTQYF.

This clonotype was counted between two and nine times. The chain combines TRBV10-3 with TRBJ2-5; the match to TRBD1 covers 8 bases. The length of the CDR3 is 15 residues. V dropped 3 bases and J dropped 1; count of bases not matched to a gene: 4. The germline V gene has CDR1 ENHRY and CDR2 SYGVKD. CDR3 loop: CAISDLDRVQETQYF. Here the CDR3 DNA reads TGTGCCATCAGTGATCTGGACAGGGTCCAAGAGACCCAGTACTTC.

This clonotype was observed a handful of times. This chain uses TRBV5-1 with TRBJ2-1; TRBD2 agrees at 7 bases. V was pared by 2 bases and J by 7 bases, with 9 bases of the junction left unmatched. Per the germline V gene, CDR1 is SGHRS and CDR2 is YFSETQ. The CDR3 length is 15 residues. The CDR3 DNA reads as TGCGCCAGCAGCTTCAGCGGACTAGTAGTTAATGAGCAGTTCTTC. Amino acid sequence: CASSFSGLVVNEQFF.

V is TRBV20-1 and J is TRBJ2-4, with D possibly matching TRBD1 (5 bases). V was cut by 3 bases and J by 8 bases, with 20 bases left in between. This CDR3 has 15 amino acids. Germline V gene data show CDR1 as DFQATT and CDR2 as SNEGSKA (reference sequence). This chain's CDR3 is CSARGQGEPKHIQYF. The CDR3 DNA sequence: TGCAGTGCTAGGGGGCAAGGGGAACCCAAGCACATTCAGTACTTC.

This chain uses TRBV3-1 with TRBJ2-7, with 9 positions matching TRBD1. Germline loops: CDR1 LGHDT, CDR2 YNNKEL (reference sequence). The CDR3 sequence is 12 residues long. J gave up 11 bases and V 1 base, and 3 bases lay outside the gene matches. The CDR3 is CASSQATGGKYF. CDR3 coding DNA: TGTGCCAGCAGCCAAGCGACAGGGGGTAAGTACTTC.

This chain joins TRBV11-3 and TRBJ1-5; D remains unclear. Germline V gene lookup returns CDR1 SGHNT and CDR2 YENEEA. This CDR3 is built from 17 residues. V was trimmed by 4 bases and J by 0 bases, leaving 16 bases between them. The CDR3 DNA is TGTGCCAGCAGCTATTACGCCGGGCAGGATAGCAATCAGCCCCAGCATTTT. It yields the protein CASSYYAGQDSNQPQHF.

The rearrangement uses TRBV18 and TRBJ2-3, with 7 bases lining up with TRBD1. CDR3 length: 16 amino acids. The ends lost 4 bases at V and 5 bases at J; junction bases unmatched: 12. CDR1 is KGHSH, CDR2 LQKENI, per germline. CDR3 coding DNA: TGTGCCAGCTCACTCCAGGGGGTAGGGATTGGAGATACGCAGTATTTT. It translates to CASSLQGVGIGDTQYF.

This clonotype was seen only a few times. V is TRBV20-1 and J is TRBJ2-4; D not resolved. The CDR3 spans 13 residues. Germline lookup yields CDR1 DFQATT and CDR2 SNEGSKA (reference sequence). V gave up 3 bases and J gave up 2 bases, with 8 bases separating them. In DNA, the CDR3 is TGCAGTGCTAGGGCGGTAACCAAAAACATTCAGTACTTC. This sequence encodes CSARAVTKNIQYF.

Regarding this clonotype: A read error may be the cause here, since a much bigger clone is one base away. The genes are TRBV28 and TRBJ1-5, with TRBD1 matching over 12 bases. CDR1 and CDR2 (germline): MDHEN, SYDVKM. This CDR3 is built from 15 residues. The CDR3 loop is CASSLGTGGYQPQRF. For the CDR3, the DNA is TGTGCCAGCAGTTTGGGGACAGGGGGCTATCAGCCCCAGCGTTTT. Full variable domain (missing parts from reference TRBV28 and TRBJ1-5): DVKVTQSSRYLVKRTGEKVFLECVQDMDHENMFWYRQDPGLGLRLIYFSYDVKMKEKGDIPEGYSVSREKKERFSLILESASTNQTSMYLCASSLGTGGYQPQRFGDGTRLSIL.

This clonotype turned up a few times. CDR3 loop: CASSLEPRVSDTQYF. The CDR3 DNA reads TGTGCCAGCAGTTTGGAGCCCAGGGTCTCAGATACGCAGTATTTT. The rearrangement uses TRBV27 and TRBJ2-3; tentatively, D is TRBD1 (5 bases). Germline V gene sequence: CDR1 MNHEY, CDR2 SMNVEV (reference sequence). CDR3 length: 15 residues. V was cut by 3 bases and J by 4 bases, with 14 bases left in between.